The clone carrying this T cell receptor (beta chain) was observed a few times. Its cognate antigen is unknown. These data originate in a study of beta chain features in type 1 diabetes. Study conclusions and caveats: Researchers report that Type 1 diabetes patients had moderately but significantly shorter TCRB CDR3s across all four CD4+ subsets. These data did not resolve whether HLA type affects TCRB rearrangement.

Isolated RNA was reverse transcribed in full, so expressed TCRB transcripts were sequenced. Assay used: immunoSEQ multiplex PCR; TCRdb lists only in-frame clones, some missing. The data hold roughly 300,000 clones, with 13% to 15% observed a single time. The V and J ends lost 3 bases and 6 bases respectively, with 8 bases between them. CDR3 size: 12 residues. Germline CDR1 is SEHNR and CDR2 is FQNEAQ (reference sequence). The authors sorted CD4+ naive, central memory, regulatory and stem cell-like memory cells via CD45RO/CCR7/CD25/CD127/CD95/CD27. Sequencing input: naive CD4+ T cells from blood. This chain joins TRBV7-9 and TRBJ1-1; no clear D gene. The TCR sequence derives from a man aged 30-40 years with type 1 diabetes. CDR3 bases: TGTGCCAGCAGCTTGGGCTGGGCTGAAGCTTTCTTT. Its protein product is CASSLGWAEAFF.